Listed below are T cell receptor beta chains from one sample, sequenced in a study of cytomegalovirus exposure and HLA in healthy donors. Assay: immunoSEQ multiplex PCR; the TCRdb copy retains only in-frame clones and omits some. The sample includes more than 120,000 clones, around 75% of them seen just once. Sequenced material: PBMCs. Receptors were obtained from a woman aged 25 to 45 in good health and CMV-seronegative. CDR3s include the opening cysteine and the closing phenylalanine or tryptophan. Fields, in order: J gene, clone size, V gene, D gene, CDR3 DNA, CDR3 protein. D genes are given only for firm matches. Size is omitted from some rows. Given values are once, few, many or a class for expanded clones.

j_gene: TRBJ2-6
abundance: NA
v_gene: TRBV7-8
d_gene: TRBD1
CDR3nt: TGTGCCAGCAGCTTAGCCGGACAGGGGGTCGTCGGGGCCAACGTCCTGACTTTC
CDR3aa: CASSLAGQGVVGANVLTF

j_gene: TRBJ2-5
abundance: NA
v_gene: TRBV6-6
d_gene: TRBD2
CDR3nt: TGTGCCAGCAGCTCTTTGGCACCGGGGGGCCAAGAGACCCAGTACTTC
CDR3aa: CASSSLAPGGQETQYF

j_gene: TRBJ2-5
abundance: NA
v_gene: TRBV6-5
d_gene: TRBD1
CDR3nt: TGTGCCAGCAGGCCAATCGACAGGGCTGAGCAGTACTTC
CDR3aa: CASRPIDRAEQYF

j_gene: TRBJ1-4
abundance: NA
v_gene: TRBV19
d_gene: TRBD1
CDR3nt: TGTGCCAGTAGATACAGGGGTCGTAACGAAAAACTGTTTTTT
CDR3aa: CASRYRGRNEKLFF

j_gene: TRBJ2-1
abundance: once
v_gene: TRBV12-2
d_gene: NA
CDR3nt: TGTGCAAGTCGTCTTAAAGAGGCGGGACTAGCGGGAGGGTGGTTCTCCTACAATGGGCAGTTCTTC
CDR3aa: CASRLKEAGLAGGWFSYNGQFF

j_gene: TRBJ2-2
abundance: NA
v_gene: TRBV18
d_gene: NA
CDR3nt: TGTGCCAGCTCACCTCAGGACTCGATCGGCACCGGGGAGCTGTTTTTT
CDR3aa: CASSPQDSIGTGELFF

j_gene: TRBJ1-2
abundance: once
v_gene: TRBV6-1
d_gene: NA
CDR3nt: TGTGCCAGCAATCCGATAGGGGGTGCAGGCTATGGCTACACCTTC
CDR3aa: CASNPIGGAGYGYTF

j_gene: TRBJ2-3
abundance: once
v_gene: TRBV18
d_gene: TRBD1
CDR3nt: TGTGCCAGCTCACTCGGTAGGGGACAGAGGACAGATACGCAGTATTTT
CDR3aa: CASSLGRGQRTDTQYF

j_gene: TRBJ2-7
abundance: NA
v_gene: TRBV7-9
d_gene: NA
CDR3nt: TGTGCCAGCAGCTTTCCGGGGGTCTCCGAGCAGTACTTC
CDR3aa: CASSFPGVSEQYF

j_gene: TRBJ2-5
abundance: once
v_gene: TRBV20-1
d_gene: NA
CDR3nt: TGCAGTGTGGCGGGCCAAGAGACCCAGTACTTC
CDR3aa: CSVAGQETQYF

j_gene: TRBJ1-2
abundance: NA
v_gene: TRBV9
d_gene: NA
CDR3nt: TGTGCCAGCAGCGTCAGGGACGGCCACGGGGGGTCCTATGGCTACACCTTC
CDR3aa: CASSVRDGHGGSYGYTF

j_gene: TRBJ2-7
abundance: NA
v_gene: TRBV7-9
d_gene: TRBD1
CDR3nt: TGTGCCAGCAGCTTCGCAGGGGGCCGTCGTGAGCAGTACTTC
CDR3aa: CASSFAGGRREQYF

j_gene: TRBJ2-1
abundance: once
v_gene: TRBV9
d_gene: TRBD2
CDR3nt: TGTGCCAGCAGCTTTCTAGCGGGGGGGACCTACAATGAGCAGTTCTTC
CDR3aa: CASSFLAGGTYNEQFF

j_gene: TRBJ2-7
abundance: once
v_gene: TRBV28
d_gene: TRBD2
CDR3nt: TGTGCCAGCAGATTGGGGGGAGGGCCCTCCTACGAGCAGTACTTC
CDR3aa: CASRLGGGPSYEQYF

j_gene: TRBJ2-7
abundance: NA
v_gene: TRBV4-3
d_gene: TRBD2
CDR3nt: TGCGCCAGCAGCCAAGAACTAGCGGGGGTGCGCGAGCAGTACTTC
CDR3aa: CASSQELAGVREQYF

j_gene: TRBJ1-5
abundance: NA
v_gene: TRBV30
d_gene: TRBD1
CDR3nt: TGTGCCTGGAGTGTTACAGGGGGCGCGGGCTCGGCCCAGCATTTT
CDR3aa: CAWSVTGGAGSAQHF

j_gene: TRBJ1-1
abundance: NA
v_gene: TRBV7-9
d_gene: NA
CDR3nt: TGTGCCAGCAGCCCTTTGAAGCCGGGACTCTGGAACACTGAAGCTTTCTTT
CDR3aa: CASSPLKPGLWNTEAFF

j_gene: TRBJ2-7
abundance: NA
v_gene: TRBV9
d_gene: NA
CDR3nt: TGTGCCAGCAGCGTAGCTGGCGGGGTGTTGGTTGGCGAGCAGTACTTC
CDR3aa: CASSVAGGVLVGEQYF

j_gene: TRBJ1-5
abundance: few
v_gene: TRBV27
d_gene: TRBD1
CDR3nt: TGTGCCAGCAGCCGAGGGGACAGACATCAGCCCCAGCATTTT
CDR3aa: CASSRGDRHQPQHF

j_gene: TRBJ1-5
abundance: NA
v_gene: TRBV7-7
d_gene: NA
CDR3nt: TGTGCCAGCAGCCCAAGGAGCCGACAGGCGGCGGCCGATCAGCCCCAGCATTTT
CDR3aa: CASSPRSRQAAADQPQHF

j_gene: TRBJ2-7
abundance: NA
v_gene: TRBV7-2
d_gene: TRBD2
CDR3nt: TGTGCCATCACTAGCGAAGACTCCTACGAGCAGTACTTC
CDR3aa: CAITSEDSYEQYF

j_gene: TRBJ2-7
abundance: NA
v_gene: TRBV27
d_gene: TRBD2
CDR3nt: TGTGCCAGCAGTTCCCGGGCTAGCGGGACTTACGAGCAGTACTTC
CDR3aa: CASSSRASGTYEQYF

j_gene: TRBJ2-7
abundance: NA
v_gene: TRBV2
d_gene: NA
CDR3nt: TGTGCCAGCAGTGAAATGAGTATTTACGAGCAGTACTTC
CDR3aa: CASSEMSIYEQYF

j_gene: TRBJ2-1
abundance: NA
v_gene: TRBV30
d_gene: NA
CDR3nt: TGTGCCTGGAGGGCCACGCGGCGGATGTTGAACAATGAGCAGTTCTTC
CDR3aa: CAWRATRRMLNNEQFF